This entry is about one TCR beta chain. Sequencing was performed with immunoSEQ multiplex PCR; in TCRdb, only in-frame clones are kept and a portion is missing. The sample has some 270,000 clones; roughly 84% are singletons. This entry belongs to a study of blood T cell repertoires in COVID-19. Turning to the study itself: Samples taken during acute and convalescent COVID-19 were collected in the United States, Italy and Spain.

The CDR3 runs to 18 residues. This receptor was obtained from a person aged 70 to 79 with COVID-19, enrolled during active disease. The V gene is TRBV21-1, the J gene TRBJ2-1; the table's D call of TRBD2 was not tested on the DNA. TRBV21-1 is tagged as a pseudogene. Sample: peripheral blood. CDR3 residues: CASSTPGETSGLNNEQFF. Here the CDR3 DNA reads TGTGCCAGCAGCACCCCTGGCGAGACTAGCGGACTAAACAATGAGCAGTTCTTC.